The following is a T cell receptor beta chain sequence with its context. This specimen comes from a study of PD-L1 blockade in urothelial cancer. TCRdb keeps only in-frame clones here, not all; method: immunoSEQ multiplex PCR. Here the sample spans about 49,000 clones, around 90% being singletons. Per the germline V gene, CDR1 is MDHEN and CDR2 is SYDVKM. With 2 bases removed from V and 3 bases from J, the gap between germline ends came to 8 bases. This CDR3 has 14 residues. This chain uses TRBV28 with TRBJ2-1; D remains ambiguous. The source material was PBMCs, sampled around atezolizumab (anti-PD-L1) treatment. This TCR was recovered from a man in his sixties with urothelial cancer. CDR3 protein: CASSLRSVYNEQFF. CDR3 coding DNA: TGTGCCAGCAGTTTACGTTCAGTCTACAATGAGCAGTTCTTC.